This T cell receptor beta chain comes out of a study of CD8+CD57+ T cells in acquired aplastic anemia. Patients sequenced had flow cytometry evidence of CD8+CD57+ cell expansion. The patients, all of them, had severe acquired aplastic anemia. The CDR3 covers 15 residues. The V end lost 4 bases, the J end lost 0 bases, and 12 bases lay between the germline ends. CDR1 and CDR2 (germline): LGHDT, YNNKEL (reference sequence). Both TCR beta VDJ combination and CDR3 sequence profiling were carried out. Genomic DNA was the template for this profiling. TCRdb re-derived calls from the reads in MiXCR, one entry per CDR3 protein. The sample shows 120,000 or so distinct CDR3 sequences, over 30% of them seen only once. This clonotype was seen more than once but under ten times.

The V gene is TRBV3-1, the J gene TRBJ1-2; no firm D call. Sequenced input: sorted CD4+, CD8+, or CD8+CD57+ T cells (not recorded which) from PBMCs. The sequence derives from a human donor with aplastic anemia. Written as DNA, the CDR3 is TGTGCCAGCAGCCCGCACAGAGAACCTAACTATGGCTACACCTTC. Translated, it gives CASSPHREPNYGYTF.